Sequencing of this TCR beta chain was carried out in a study of blood T cell repertoires in COVID-19. As for the study in general: COVID-19 samples, acute and convalescent, were from the United States, Italy and Spain. Nucleic acid was either cDNA or gDNA, and it came from T cells, B-cell-depleted T cells, or PBMCs.

In the source study's methods: Amplified reference gene primers provided the basis for estimating nucleated cell counts. Sequencing used immunoSEQ multiplex PCR; TCRdb keeps in-frame clones, though not all of them. V, J and clone size derive from that table, while D and trimming were established from the DNA sequence. Of some 25,000 clones listed, around 87% were seen once; the top ten hold approximately 10%. The CDR3 extends over 15 amino acids. The V gene end was trimmed by 3 bases and the J gene end by 3 bases; junction bases not matched to a gene: 7. The germline V gene has CDR1 MGHRA and CDR2 YSYEKL.

The chain links TRBV4-1 to TRBJ2-7, with TRBD1 matching over 8 bases. The sequence was obtained from a man between 65 and 80 years old with acute or convalescent COVID-19. The sample consisted of peripheral blood. The CDR3, as DNA: TGCGCCAGCAGCCATCTCGGACAGGGTGTCTACGAGCAGTACTTC. It translates to CASSHLGQGVYEQYF.